This T cell receptor (beta chain) was retrieved from a study of cytomegalovirus exposure and HLA in healthy donors (dated by TCRdb to the late 2010s). Turning to the overall study: An earlier analysis of approximately 640 of the donors reported more than 250 Gb of sequence data and more than 90 million unique TCR beta sequences from 150 million to 200 million T cells. In addition to the first cohort of roughly 700 subjects, a separate validation cohort of around 110 different subjects was used. Using immunosequencing, the study profiled T cell repertoires from 666 subjects and related those repertoires to cytomegalovirus serostatus. The genetic ancestry cluster associated with self-reported Caucasian donors included around four fifths of the roughly 400 genotyped donors. Typing coverage varied by locus: roughly 629-640 donors for A, B, C, DRB1 and DQB1; about 520 for DQA1; over 600 for DPA1; more than 450 for DPB1. An earlier analysis of around 540 of the donors applied high-throughput TCR beta sequencing to assess whether each TCR beta V gene segment acted as functional or pseudogenic. On average, around 230,000 unique TCR beta nucleotide sequences were sequenced per donor among 350 to 400 genotyped donors of the cohort, with 15% to 20% of those sequences being non-productive. HLA typing covered class I and class II loci at four-digit resolution. A later genetic analysis used genome-wide SNP genotypes for about 65% of the 666 donors, treating that subset as a discovery cohort. Alongside the repertoire data, information on donor age, sex, ethnicity and CMV serostatus was compiled. A handful of DR-DQ haplotypes were handled as single units for association and clustering because linkage in the cohort was strong. The study was designed to test whether signatures of past pathogen exposure could be identified by cataloging public T cell receptors. A later analysis re-analyzed previously published TCR beta repertoires from 550 to 700 donors and added high-resolution HLA genotyping to study TCR occurrence patterns. All discovery cohort repertoires had been generated on a single sequencing platform. The later analysis used no new phenotypic data to find candidate immune exposures, relying instead on TCR beta sequences and their occurrence across donors. About 280 gigabases of sequencing data and 70 million to 85 million unique TCR sequences were included in an early release covering over 600 HLA-typed donors. High-throughput TCR immunosequencing, statistical association of individual TCRs with disease status, and machine learning were combined to predict cytomegalovirus infection status.

The library was generated by the immunoSEQ multiplex PCR assay. For the multiplex PCR, a mixture combining 60 forward primers for TCR Vbeta segments and 13 reverse primers for TCR Jbeta segments was used. The CDR3 region of rearranged TCR beta genes was amplified from genomic DNA by a multiplex PCR assay. On the Illumina HiSeq System, the amplified TCR beta libraries were sequenced as 87-base-pair reads. In the original analysis: A later analysis counted some 74 million unique TCR beta chains across the 700 or so repertoires, and about 10 million of these chains were shared by at least two donors. Raw reads were error-corrected and collapsed into unique sequences by a nearest-neighbor algorithm in which closely related sequences were merged to remove PCR and sequencing errors. V, D and J gene segments were assigned by aligning CDR3 sequences to IMGT reference sequences. For a sequence to be retained, a match of at least six nucleotides to both a V gene segment and a J gene segment was required. A rearrangement was called productive if the CDR3 had no stop codons and remained in frame with V and J, and every other rearrangement was called non-productive. CDR3 was defined according to IMGT convention as the region running from the second conserved V-encoded cysteine to the conserved J-encoded phenylalanine. Sequences without an unambiguous match to a single V gene segment were excluded from the earlier analysis of several hundred of the donors. In an earlier analysis of around 590 of the donors, a V segment was called functional when productive rearrangements were above 56.7%, and segregating when the standard deviation between donors exceeded 5%. A statistical classification framework was built for diagnosing cytomegalovirus status from the catalog of TCR beta chain sequences. In a later analysis, TCR nucleotide sequences were compared against IMGT/GENE-DB human TR gene sequences so that V and J genes could be assigned. Using the TCRdist pipeline, a later analysis assigned CDR3 sequences along with most-parsimonious VDJ recombination scenarios. In a later analysis, each TCR beta chain was defined by its CDR3 amino acid sequence together with its V-gene family, and reads without a unique V-gene family were excluded. A later analysis removed nearly 600 highly shared, low-generation-probability nucleotide sequences to deal with suspected cross-contamination and a sequencing artifact. A later analysis calculated a clonal expansion index for each public chain from normalized within-repertoire ranks of inferred template counts. In a later analysis, generation probabilities were computed with a VDJ recombination model fitted to out-of-frame rearrangements, and the resulting probabilities were checked against IGoR. In a later analysis, TCR-TCR, TCR-HLA and TCR-CMV co-occurrence was scored with hypergeometric tests, and a repertoire-size bias correction was applied to TCR pairs. False discovery rates were estimated in a later analysis by permuting HLA or CMV assignments 20 times. In a later analysis, co-occurring TCRs were grouped using DBSCAN, with TCRdist sequence similarity added in when clustering inside HLA-allele-positive subsets. Repertoires with fewer than 30,000 or more than 120,000 public chains, plus five repertoires with anomalous nucleotide sharing, were excluded from co-occurrence clustering. Not all clones reach the TCRdb copy of this immuneACCESS table, which keeps in-frame sequences only. Checked studies attribute under half of the gap to unresolved V genes and leave the rest unexplained. V and J calls and clone size follow that table, whereas D and trimming were derived from the DNA. A total of around 61,000 clones appear in this sample, approximately 74% of them only once. Clones ranked in the top ten supply around a sixth of the sample.

The cohort consisted of 600 or so healthy bone marrow donors. Cohort members were all nominally healthy when sampled, although unrecorded immune exposures were likely present. The donor was CMV seropositive and belonged to the group of about 290 seropositive cohort members. Every donor gave a peripheral blood sample, and the peripheral blood mononuclear cells from that sample were used for TCR beta sequencing. The Qiagen DNeasy Blood Extraction Kit was used to extract genomic DNA from the blood cell samples. The CDR3 sequence holds 15 residues, the cysteine and phenylalanine included. Only the CDR3 region is kept as DNA, spanning 45 bases read in frame from base 1. Looking up the germline V gene yields CDR1 SGHRS and CDR2 YFSETQ. Trimming removed 7 bases from V and 4 bases from J, leaving 17 bases between the germline ends. Note on this clone: The antigen this receptor binds is unknown. There are no base qualities to consult, and no much larger clone falls within one base.

The paper as a whole reports these results and caveats: A further reported finding was that TCR beta sequences accurately predicted the HLA-A and HLA-B alleles for most subjects in the first cohort. In vitro tests confirmed that a few of the cytomegalovirus-associated TCR beta chains recognize cytomegalovirus antigens. A later genetic analysis reported fewer N-insertions in productive TCRs among donors in an Asian-associated ancestry cluster than the approximately 700-donor mean. It was suggested by the authors that the approach could potentially be generalized to other disease states and immunological phenotypes. Some 16 rarely observed V segments, including chromosome 9 orphons, were excluded from the earlier analysis of some 590 of the donors because counts were too low. The classifier was reported to diagnose cytomegalovirus status with high specificity and sensitivity in both the original cohort and the validation cohort. Because HLA typing was unavailable for some donors at each locus, only the typed subset was used in association tests. According to a later analysis, TCR association rates differed among HLA loci, with DRB1 alleles showing the most associated TCRs and HLA-C alleles showing the fewest. Most CMV-associated TCR beta chains appeared to be HLA-restricted in a later analysis, and the HLA associations seemed to be driven largely by CMV exposure. While some public TCRs were present in many individuals, most TCR sequences turned up only very rarely across donors. When HLA alleles, especially DR and DQ, strongly co-occurred, TCR associations were difficult to assign to individual alleles. A total of 150 or so TCR beta chains were listed by the study as associated with cytomegalovirus. Some IMGT-functional V segments, including TRBV6-2 and TRBV6-3, could not be told apart with the 87-base-pair reads, so those segments were excluded. Correlated functional status among segregating V segments might be attributable to linkage disequilibrium, but an unknown experimental factor could not be ruled out. According to a later analysis, parvovirus B19, influenza, CMV and Epstein-Barr virus appeared linked to several top co-occurrence clusters. Immune exposure information for the cohort was limited to CMV serostatus. A cluster of highly shared sequence variants was judged likely to be a technical artifact of the sequencing pipeline. Specific HLA alleles were associated with 15,000 to 20,000 TCR beta sequences at a false discovery rate of 0.05 in a later analysis. Broadly in line with IMGT annotations, most TCR beta V segments showed up in productive rearrangements about 87% or about 30% of the time in an earlier analysis of about 500 of the donors. Presence/absence analyses assumed roughly uniform sequencing depth across donors, an assumption that may not hold. V-gene and J-gene trimming of TCR beta chains was associated with a missense DCLRE1C variant in a later genetic analysis, and the association was replicated in an independent cohort. Only TCR beta chains were sequenced in this cohort, and the absence of alpha or paired-chain data limited detectable features. In a later analysis, HLA-associated TCR beta chains showed more clonal expansion and lower generation probabilities than non-associated chains that were equally common.

The rearranged segments are TRBV5-1 and TRBJ2-2, with TRBD2 as a weak D call on 6 bases. The sample taken for sequencing was PBMCs. The receptor was derived from a middle-aged man in good health and CMV-seropositive. The DNA is TGCGCCAGCTCCTCGGAGGGGCGCGGCACCGGGGAGCTGTTTTTT. Its translation reads: CASSSEGRGTGELFF. The entire variable domain, with the stretches around the CDR3 drawn from the reference TRBV5-1 and TRBJ2-2 proteins, is KAGVTQTPRYLIKTRGQQVTLSCSPISGHRSVSWYQQTPGQGLQFLFEYFSETQRNKGNFPGRFSGRQFSNSRSEMNVSTLELGDSALYLCASSSEGRGTGELFFGEGSRLTVL.